A selection of T cell receptor beta chains follows, all from one sample in a study of shared clonotypes between healthy human individuals. Clones were sequenced by immunoSEQ multiplex PCR, and TCRdb holds only the in-frame ones, with some missing. The sample lists some 2.1 million clones; approximately 95% were seen once. The sample was naive CD4+ T cells sorted from blood. These receptors originate from a man younger than 35 in good health. CDR3s include the opening cysteine and the closing phenylalanine or tryptophan. The D gene is left open where the match is weak. Clone size appears in some rows only: once, few, many, or a class for an expanded clone.

V gene	clone size	D gene	J gene	CDR3 length	CDR3 DNA	CDR3 protein
TRBV9	-	-	TRBJ2-1	14	TGTGCCAGCAGCGTAGAAGGAGGATACAATGAGCAGTTCTTC	CASSVEGGYNEQFF
TRBV29-1	-	TRBD2	TRBJ2-7	14	TGCAGCGTTGTCCCGGGGGGGACCGTATACGAGCAGTACTTC	CSVVPGGTVYEQYF
TRBV11-2	once	-	TRBJ1-2	15	TGTGCCAGCAGACCTCTAAGGGAGGCTTTTAGTGGCTACACCTTC	CASRPLREAFSGYTF
TRBV6-1	-	TRBD1	TRBJ1-1	15	TGTGCCAGCAGCAGGGACAGGGTGACGAACACTGAAGCTTTCTTT	CASSRDRVTNTEAFF
TRBV28	once	-	TRBJ2-2	11	TGTGCCAGCAGTTCTTTCGGGGAGCTGTTTTTT	CASSSFGELFF
TRBV5-1	-	TRBD1	TRBJ1-6	21	TGCGCCAGCAGCTTGGAGGAGCCGGACAGGGGTCAGGTCGGACTGGATTCACCCCTCCACTTT	CASSLEEPDRGQVGLDSPLHF
TRBV4-1	-	TRBD2	TRBJ2-7	14	TGCGCCAGCAGCCCACCGGGACTAGCAAATGAGCAGTACTTC	CASSPPGLANEQYF
TRBV7-9	-	-	TRBJ2-7	16	TGTGCCAGCAGCTTAGACCCGTGGAGGGGGAACTACGAGCAGTACTTC	CASSLDPWRGNYEQYF
TRBV4-1	-	-	TRBJ1-1	16	TGCGCCAGCAGCCAAGATTCGGCCGGATGGAACACTGAAGCTTTCTTT	CASSQDSAGWNTEAFF
TRBV2	-	-	TRBJ2-5	13	TGTGCCAGCAGTGGGGGCATCCAAGAGACCCAGTACTTC	CASSGGIQETQYF
TRBV28	-	-	TRBJ2-5	13	TGTGCCAGCAGCCATAACAGGGCGGAGACCCAGTACTTC	CASSHNRAETQYF
TRBV7-2	-	-	TRBJ2-1	16	TGTGCCAGCAGCCGAGAACCGGGACTTACCTACAATGAGCAGTTCTTC	CASSREPGLTYNEQFF
TRBV5-4	-	TRBD2	TRBJ2-4	14	TGTGCCAGTAGACTAGCGGGTGACAAAAACATTCAGTACTTC	CASRLAGDKNIQYF
TRBV5-1	-	TRBD1	TRBJ1-6	16	TGCGCCAGCAGCTTGGAGGGGGACAGCCGACATTCACCCCTCCACTTT	CASSLEGDSRHSPLHF
TRBV19	-	TRBD1	TRBJ1-2	14	TGTGCCAGCAGAGGACAGGAATTTTTAAATGGCTACACCTTC	CASRGQEFLNGYTF
TRBV4-3	-	TRBD1	TRBJ1-2	13	TGCGCCAGCAGCCATCTCGGACAGGGGCCCTACACCTTC	CASSHLGQGPYTF
TRBV6-1	-	-	TRBJ1-4	15	TGTGCCAGCAGTGAGACAGGTACGGAGGAGGAAAAACTGTTTTTT	CASSETGTEEEKLFF
TRBV5-1	few	-	TRBJ1-5	14	TGCGCCAGCAGCTTGGAGGGGCGCAATCAGCCCCAGCATTTT	CASSLEGRNQPQHF
TRBV6-5	once	-	TRBJ1-6	16	TGTGCCAGCAGTTACTCGGGGCAGGGGTATGGTTCACCCCTCCACTTT	CASSYSGQGYGSPLHF
TRBV28	-	-	TRBJ1-4	12	TGTGCCAGCTATGGAGGACGGGAAAAACTGTTTTTT	CASYGGREKLFF